This section outlines one TCR beta chain sequence together with its context. Its antigen is currently unknown. An end of the junction does not agree with germline; a read error may underlie this. The data stem from a study of molecular identifiers for immune sequencing clone quantification. Study-wide context: Naive CD8 RNA (about 19,000 or 110,000 cells) was divided into five aliquots, with four sequenced.

TCRdb reprocessed the PCR reads with MiXCR, giving one entry per CDR3 protein. The repertoire holds 550,000 to 750,000 distinct CDR3 sequences, with less than 20% as singletons. Study-wide results and limits: Clones exceeding 20 RNA copies carried over 97% of effector molecules but under 1% of naive-cell molecules.

The CDR3 consists of 15 residues. CDR1 and CDR2 (germline): SEHNR, FQNEAQ (reference sequence). Investigators produced naive CD8 libraries from around 20,000 to 1,000,000 sorted cells, drawing on 10%, 30% or 50% RNA. Naive CD8 T cells were picked out by sorting for CD8+CD4-CCR7+CD45RA+. The receptor's source is a human donor in good health. Some libraries in this study had Jurkat cell RNA spiked in. The chain carries TRBV7-9 and TRBJ2-1; D may be TRBD2 (5 bases). Sequencing input: naive CD8+ T cells from blood, with Jurkat cell RNA spiked in. Subset here: FACS-sorted CD8+CD4-CCR7+CD45RA+ naive T cells. Here the CDR3 DNA reads TGTGCCAGCAGCCGAGCGGATAGCTCCTACGATGAGCAGTTCTTC. This codes for CASSRADSSYDEQFF. Looking up the rest from reference TRBV7-9 and TRBJ2-1 gives the full variable domain: DTGVSQNPRHKITKRGQNVTFRCDPISEHNRLYWYRQTLGQGPEFLTYFQNEAQLEKSRLLSDRFSAERPKGSFSTLEIQRTEQGDSAMYLCASSRADSSYDEQFFGPGTRLTVL.